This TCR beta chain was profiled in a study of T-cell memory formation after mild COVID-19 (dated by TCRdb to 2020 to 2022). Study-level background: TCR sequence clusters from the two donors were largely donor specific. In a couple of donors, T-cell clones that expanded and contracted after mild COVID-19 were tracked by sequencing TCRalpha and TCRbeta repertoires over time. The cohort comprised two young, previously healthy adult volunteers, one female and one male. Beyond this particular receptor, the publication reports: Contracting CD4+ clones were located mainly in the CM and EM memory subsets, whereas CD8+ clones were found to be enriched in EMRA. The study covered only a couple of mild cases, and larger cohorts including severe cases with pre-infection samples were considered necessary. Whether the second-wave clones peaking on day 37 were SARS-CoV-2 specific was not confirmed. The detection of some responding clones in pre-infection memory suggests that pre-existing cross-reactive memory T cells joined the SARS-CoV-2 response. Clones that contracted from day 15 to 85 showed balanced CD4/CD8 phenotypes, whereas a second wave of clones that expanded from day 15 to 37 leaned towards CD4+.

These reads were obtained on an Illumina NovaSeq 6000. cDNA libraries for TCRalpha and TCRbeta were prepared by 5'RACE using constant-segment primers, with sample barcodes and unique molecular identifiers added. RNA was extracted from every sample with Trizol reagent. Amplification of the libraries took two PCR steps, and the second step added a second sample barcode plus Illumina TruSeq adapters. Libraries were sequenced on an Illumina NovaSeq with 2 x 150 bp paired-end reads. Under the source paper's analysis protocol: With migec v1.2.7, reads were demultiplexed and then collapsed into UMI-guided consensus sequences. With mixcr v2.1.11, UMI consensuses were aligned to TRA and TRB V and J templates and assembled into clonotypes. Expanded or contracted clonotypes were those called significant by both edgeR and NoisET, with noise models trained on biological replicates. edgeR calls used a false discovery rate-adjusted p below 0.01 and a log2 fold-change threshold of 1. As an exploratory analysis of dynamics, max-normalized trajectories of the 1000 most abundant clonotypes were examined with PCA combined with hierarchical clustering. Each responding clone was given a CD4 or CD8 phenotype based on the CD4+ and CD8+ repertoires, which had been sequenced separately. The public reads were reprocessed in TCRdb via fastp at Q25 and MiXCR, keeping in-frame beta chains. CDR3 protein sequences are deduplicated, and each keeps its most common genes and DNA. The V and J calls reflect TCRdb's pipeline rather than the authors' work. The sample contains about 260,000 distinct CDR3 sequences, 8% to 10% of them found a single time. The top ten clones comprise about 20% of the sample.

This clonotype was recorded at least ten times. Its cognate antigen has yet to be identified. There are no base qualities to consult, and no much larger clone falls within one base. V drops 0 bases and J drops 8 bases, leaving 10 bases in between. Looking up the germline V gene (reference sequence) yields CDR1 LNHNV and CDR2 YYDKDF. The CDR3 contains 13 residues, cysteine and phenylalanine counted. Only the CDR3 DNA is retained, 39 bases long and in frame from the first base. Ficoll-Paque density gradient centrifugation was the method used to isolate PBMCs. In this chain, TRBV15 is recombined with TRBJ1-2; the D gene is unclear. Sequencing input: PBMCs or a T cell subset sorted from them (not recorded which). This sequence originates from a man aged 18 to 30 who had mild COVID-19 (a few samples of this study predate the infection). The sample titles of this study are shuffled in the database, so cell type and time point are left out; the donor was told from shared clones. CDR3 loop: CATSRDKNGGYTF. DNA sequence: TGTGCCACCAGCAGAGACAAGAATGGCGGCTACACCTTC.